Following are 17 T cell receptor beta chains from one sample sequenced in a study of cytomegalovirus exposure and HLA in healthy donors. This PCR relied on a set of 60 Vbeta primers and 13 Jbeta primers. Profiled with immunoSEQ multiplex PCR; TCRdb holds only in-frame clones, not every one. The table lists 150,000 to 180,000 clones, about 68% of them singletons. The sample comprised PBMCs. The source is a man between 18 and 35 years old in good health and CMV-seronegative.

This chain uses TRBV11-3 with TRBJ2-5; TRBD1 is a possible D gene (8 bases). CDR3 size: 15 residues. Germline V CDR1 and CDR2: SGHNT, YENEEA. V lost 3 bases and J lost 3, with 14 bases in between. The CDR3 DNA reads as TGTGCCAGCAGCTTGGGAACAGGGGGGGAAGAGACCCAGTACTTC. Translation: CASSLGTGGEETQYF.

This clone was seen a few times. The J gene is TRBJ1-4, the V gene TRBV13; 8 positions match TRBD1. V gave up 5 bases and J gave up 5 bases; unmatched junction bases: 13. The CDR3 sequence is 17 residues long. Germline CDR1 and CDR2: PRHDT and FYEKMQ (reference sequence). This CDR3 reads CASSPRAPGQGNEKLFF. DNA of the CDR3: TGTGCCAGCAGCCCGCGCGCGCCTGGACAGGGAAATGAAAAACTGTTTTTT.

V and J are TRBV5-1 and TRBJ2-1, with 11 bases identical to TRBD2. This CDR3 has 15 amino acids. V gave up 3 bases and J gave up 8 bases; unmatched junction bases: 7. CDR1 is SGHRS and CDR2 is YFSETQ in the germline V gene. The CDR3 bases are TGCGCCAGCAGCTCTCGGGTAGCGGGAGGGTATGAGCAGTTCTTC. This encodes CASSSRVAGGYEQFF.

The rearrangement uses TRBV6-5 and TRBJ1-5; TRBD1 matches at 9 bases. Germline V CDR1 and CDR2: MNHEY, SVGAGI. The ends lost 7 bases at V and 2 bases at J; junction bases unmatched: 6. The CDR3 is made up of 15 amino acids. The CDR3, as DNA: TGTGCCAGCAAGCTCACAGGGGGCGGCAATCAGCCCCAGCATTTT. It is translated as CASKLTGGGNQPQHF.

This chain links TRBV28 with TRBJ1-2; no clear D. V lost 6 bases to trimming and J lost 4 bases, with 6 bases between them. Germline loops: CDR1 MDHEN, CDR2 SYDVKM. This CDR3 is 11 amino acids long. In DNA form, the CDR3 reads TGTGCCAGCAGCCAACTCTATGGCTACACCTTC. Translated: CASSQLYGYTF.

The chain joins TRBV7-2 to TRBJ2-1; 12 bases are a match to TRBD2. From germline, CDR1 is SGHTA and CDR2 FQGNSA. The length of the CDR3 is 15 residues. V trimming: 3 bases; J trimming: 10 bases; junction bases outside the gene matches: 7. The CDR3 sequence is CASSFGLAGGPEQFF. CDR3 DNA sequence: TGTGCCAGCAGCTTCGGGCTAGCGGGAGGGCCCGAGCAGTTCTTC. Together with reference TRBV7-2 and TRBJ2-1, the CDR3 gives the full variable domain: GAGVSQSPSNKVTEKGKDVELRCDPISGHTALYWYRQSLGQGLEFLIYFQGNSAPDKSGLPSDRFSAERTGGSVSTLTIQRTQQEDSAVYLCASSFGLAGGPEQFFGPGTRLTVL.

V is TRBV27 and J is TRBJ2-7; a weak D match, TRBD2 (6 bases). CDR3 length: 15 amino acids. V lost 0 bases and J 5 bases, leaving 14 bases between the germline ends. The germline CDR1 and CDR2 sequences are MNHEY and SMNVEV (reference sequence). The CDR3 coding sequence is TGTGCCAGCAGTTTATCGTTGGGGGGAGCCCACGAGCAGTACTTC. It encodes CASSLSLGGAHEQYF.

V is TRBV28 and J is TRBJ2-5; D possibly matches TRBD1 or TRBD2 (9 bases each). The CDR3 consists of 18 residues. The germline V gene has CDR1 MDHEN and CDR2 SYDVKM. V was cut by 6 bases and J by 0 bases, with 23 bases left in between. As DNA, the CDR3 is TGTGCCAGCAGAAACAGGGGGCTAGTAGCGGGAGACCAAGAGACCCAGTACTTC. This translates into CASRNRGLVAGDQETQYF. Full variable domain (missing parts from reference TRBV28 and TRBJ2-5): DVKVTQSSRYLVKRTGEKVFLECVQDMDHENMFWYRQDPGLGLRLIYFSYDVKMKEKGDIPEGYSVSREKKERFSLILESASTNQTSMYLCASRNRGLVAGDQETQYFGPGTRLLVL.

The CDR3 DNA sequence: TGCGCCAGCAGCCAAGACCTCTCTACTGAAGCTTTCTTT. Protein sequence: CASSQDLSTEAFF. The V gene is TRBV4-3, the J gene TRBJ1-1; D gene uncertain. Trimming pared 0 bases from V and 5 bases from J, leaving 7 bases between. Germline V CDR1 and CDR2: LGHNA, YSLEER. The CDR3 is made up of 13 amino acids.

This sequence joins TRBV2 and TRBJ1-2; TRBD1 might be the D (6 bases). The CDR3 is 13 amino acids. V lost 7 bases and J lost 4, with 13 bases in between. Per the germline V gene, CDR1 is SNHLY and CDR2 is FYNNEI. This CDR3 reads CASKEADSYGYTF. CDR3 sequence (DNA): TGTGCCAGCAAAGAAGCGGACAGCTATGGCTACACCTTC.

For this clone: This sample also contains other DNA sequences that code for the same CDR3. This chain joins TRBV27 and TRBJ2-7, with D tentatively TRBD1 (5 bases). The V gene lost 4 bases and the J gene lost 4 bases, with 14 bases spanning the gap. The CDR3 loop spans 14 amino acids. Looked up from germline, CDR1 is MNHEY and CDR2 is SMNVEV (reference sequence). CDR3 amino acids: CASSSVWGRYEQYF. The CDR3 DNA reads as TGTGCCAGCAGTTCAGTCTGGGGCCGGTACGAGCAGTACTTC.

This chain uses TRBV5-1 with TRBJ2-2; TRBD1 might be the D (6 bases). This CDR3 contains 14 residues. Germline-derived CDR1 and CDR2 are SGHRS and YFSETQ. Between the trimmed V and J ends, which lost 4 bases and 2 bases, there was a span of 9 bases. The CDR3 here is CASSAGTNTGELFF. In DNA, the CDR3 is TGCGCCAGCAGCGCCGGGACAAACACCGGGGAGCTGTTTTTT.

This clone was observed a handful of times. The genes are TRBV5-6 and TRBJ1-4; D call uncertain. CDR3 size: 14 residues. Deletions cut 1 base from V and 8 bases from J, with 12 bases between. Germline loops: CDR1 SGHDT, CDR2 YYEEEE. For the CDR3, the DNA is TGTGCCAGCAGCTTGTGGAGGGTCCGGGAAAAACTGTTTTTT. Amino acids: CASSLWRVREKLFF.

This clone was found once. J is TRBJ2-1 and V is TRBV7-6; TRBD2 agrees at 7 bases. The CDR3 runs 13 residues. Germline loops: CDR1 SGHVS, CDR2 FNYEAQ. V was clipped by 4 bases and J by 8 bases; unmatched bases: 5. CDR3 region: CASSWSGGYEQFF. CDR3 coding DNA: TGTGCCAGCAGCTGGTCGGGAGGTTATGAGCAGTTCTTC.

The gene calls are TRBV5-1 and TRBJ2-3; TRBD1 matches at 10 bases. Trimming at V came to 4 bases and at J to 2 bases, leaving 10 bases not matched to a gene. This CDR3 spans 17 amino acids. Germline loops: CDR1 SGHRS, CDR2 YFSETQ. This chain's CDR3 is CASSPSLGQGPTDTQYF. The CDR3 DNA reads as TGCGCCAGCAGCCCATCGCTGGGACAGGGGCCCACAGATACGCAGTATTTT.

This clone was picked up a small number of times. This chain connects TRBV4-1 to TRBJ1-2; a weak D match, TRBD1 (5 bases). The CDR3 has 15 residues. Germline-derived CDR1 and CDR2 are MGHRA and YSYEKL. Trimming pared 3 bases from V and 8 bases from J, leaving 19 bases between. CDR3 coding DNA: TGCGCCAGCAGCCAGGAAATTCCAGGGCGGAGCGGCTACACCTTC. Translation: CASSQEIPGRSGYTF.

V and J are TRBV27 and TRBJ2-4, with D possibly matching TRBD1 (6 bases). CDR1 MNHEY and CDR2 SMNVEV come from the germline V gene (reference sequence). This CDR3 has 16 residues. Trimming took 6 bases from V and 1 from J, leaving 16 bases between them. The CDR3 DNA sequence: TGTGCCAGCAGACCGGGACAAGGGTGGGCCAAAAACATTCAGTACTTC. Translation: CASRPGQGWAKNIQYF.